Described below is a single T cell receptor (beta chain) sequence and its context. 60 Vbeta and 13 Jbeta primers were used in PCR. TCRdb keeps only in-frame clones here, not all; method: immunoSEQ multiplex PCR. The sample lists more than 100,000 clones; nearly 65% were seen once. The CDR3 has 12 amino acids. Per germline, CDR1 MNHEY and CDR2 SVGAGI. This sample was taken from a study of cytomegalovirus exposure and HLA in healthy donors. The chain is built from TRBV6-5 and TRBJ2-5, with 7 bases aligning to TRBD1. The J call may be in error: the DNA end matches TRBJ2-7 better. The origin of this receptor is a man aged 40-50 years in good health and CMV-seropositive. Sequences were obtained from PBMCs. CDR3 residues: CASRRDSYEQYF. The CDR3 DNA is TGTGCCAGCAGACGGGACAGCTACGAGCAGTACTTC.